This is a list of T cell receptor beta chains from one sample in a study of blood T cells in healthy people across ages. Via MiXCR, TCRdb re-called the 5' RACE reads, giving one row per CDR3 protein. Of 980,000 or so distinct CDR3 sequences detected, around 46% appear once; the ten largest clones hold 10% to 15%. Sequenced material: blood. The receptors derive from a man younger than 40 in good health. CDR3s include the opening cysteine and the closing phenylalanine or tryptophan. The D gene is left open where the match is weak. Clone size appears in some rows only: once, few, many, or a class for an expanded clone.

D: .; size: .; V: TRBV5-5; J: TRBJ2-5; DNA: TGTGCCAGCAGCTTGGGCCCTGGGACTCAAGAGACCCAGTACTTC; CDR3: CASSLGPGTQETQYF
D: TRBD1; size: .; V: TRBV20-1; J: TRBJ2-1; DNA: TGCAGTGCTAGTCGGACAGGGGGCGCCTACAATGAGCAGTTCTTC; CDR3: CSASRTGGAYNEQFF
D: .; size: few; V: TRBV20-1; J: TRBJ1-5; DNA: TGCAGTGCTAGAGATAGCAGGGAGGGTAATCAGCCCCAGCATTTT; CDR3: CSARDSREGNQPQHF
D: .; size: .; V: TRBV6-2/TRBV6-3; J: TRBJ2-1; DNA: TGTGCCAGCAGTCGACAGCAGAGCTCCTACAATGAGCAGTTCTTC; CDR3: CASSRQQSSYNEQFF
D: TRBD1; size: .; V: TRBV6-2/TRBV6-3; J: TRBJ2-7; DNA: TGTGCCACTAAAAGGCCGGGACAGGGGGCGAGTGAGCAGTACTTC; CDR3: CATKRPGQGASEQYF
D: .; size: few; V: TRBV6-4; J: TRBJ2-3; DNA: TGTGCCAGCAGTGAAGAATCATGGGCAGATACGCAGTATTTT; CDR3: CASSEESWADTQYF
D: .; size: .; V: TRBV4-1; J: TRBJ2-2; DNA: TGCGCCAGCAGCCAAGGAGTACTCCCGGGACGGCCATCTGGGGAGCTGTTTTTT; CDR3: CASSQGVLPGRPSGELFF
D: .; size: .; V: TRBV10-3; J: TRBJ2-7; DNA: TGTGCCATCAGTGCCCAGGCGACCAGCTCCTACGAGCAGTACTTC; CDR3: CAISAQATSSYEQYF
D: .; size: .; V: TRBV5-1; J: TRBJ2-2; DNA: TGCGCCAGCAGCCGCTATGACTCCCCCGCCACCGGGGAGCTGTTTTTT; CDR3: CASSRYDSPATGELFF
D: .; size: .; V: TRBV6-4; J: TRBJ2-3; DNA: TGTGCCAGCAGTGACTTTGAGGGGATCACAGATACGCGGTATTTT; CDR3: CASSDFEGITDTRYF
D: .; size: once; V: TRBV28; J: TRBJ1-5; DNA: TGTGCCAGCAGTTGGGACATCGAGGGGAATCAGCCCCTGCATTTT; CDR3: CASSWDIEGNQPLHF
D: TRBD1; size: many; V: TRBV20-1; J: TRBJ2-2; DNA: TGCAGTGCCCGAGGGACAGGTGGGATCGGCGGGGAGCTGTTTTTT; CDR3: CSARGTGGIGGELFF
D: .; size: .; V: TRBV3-1; J: TRBJ2-5; DNA: TGTGCCAGCAGCCGGGGGGACCAAGAGACCCAGTACTTC; CDR3: CASSRGDQETQYF
D: .; size: .; V: TRBV20-1; J: TRBJ2-5; DNA: TGCAGTGCTAGAGATAAGGGGGTTGGGACCCAGTACTTC; CDR3: CSARDKGVGTQYF
D: .; size: .; V: TRBV5-1; J: TRBJ2-3; DNA: TGCGCCACAGGTCAGGGAAACACAGATACGCAGTATTTT; CDR3: CATGQGNTDTQYF
D: TRBD1; size: few; V: TRBV7-2; J: TRBJ2-3; DNA: TGTGCCAGCAGCCTACAGCAGGGGGTGGCAGATACGCAGTATTTT; CDR3: CASSLQQGVADTQYF
D: .; size: .; V: TRBV3-1; J: TRBJ2-4; DNA: TGTGCCAGCAGCCAAGCCGACTGGGGCAGCGACATTCAGTACTTC; CDR3: CASSQADWGSDIQYF
D: .; size: few; V: TRBV12-3/TRBV12-4; J: TRBJ1-5; DNA: TGTGCCAGCAGTTTAGGGGCTGAGGGCAATCAGCCCCAGCATTTT; CDR3: CASSLGAEGNQPQHF
D: .; size: .; V: TRBV5-1; J: TRBJ2-5; DNA: TGCGCCAGCAGCTTGTCGGGTCAGGGAGTCATTGGGACCCAGTACTTC; CDR3: CASSLSGQGVIGTQYF
D: .; size: .; V: TRBV12-3/TRBV12-4; J: TRBJ1-2; DNA: TGTGCCAGCAGTTTAGTACCCGGGCACGGCTACACCTTC; CDR3: CASSLVPGHGYTF
D: .; size: .; V: TRBV28; J: TRBJ2-4; DNA: TGTGCCAGCAGTCAGCAGAGACTCCCGTGGGAGCAGTACTTC; CDR3: CASSQQRLPWEQYF
D: TRBD1; size: many; V: TRBV7-9; J: TRBJ2-1; DNA: TGTGCCAGCAGCTTAGGTGGAGCAGGGGGTCATGAGCAGTTCTTC; CDR3: CASSLGGAGGHEQFF
D: TRBD1; size: many; V: TRBV4-1; J: TRBJ1-5; DNA: TGCGCCAGCAGTTTGGACAGGAATCAGCCCCAGCATTTT; CDR3: CASSLDRNQPQHF
D: .; size: once; V: TRBV28; J: TRBJ1-2; DNA: TGTGCCAGCAGTCCCTCGAGCAGAGGAGCTAACTATGGCTACACCTTC; CDR3: CASSPSSRGANYGYTF
D: .; size: few; V: TRBV6-6; J: TRBJ1-1; DNA: TGTGCCAGCAGTTACACCACGGCCGGGACTGAAGCTTTCTTT; CDR3: CASSYTTAGTEAFF
D: .; size: few; V: TRBV7-2; J: TRBJ2-5; DNA: TGTGCCAGCAGCTTAGTCTGGCAGGGCTTGGAGACCCAGTACTTC; CDR3: CASSLVWQGLETQYF
D: .; size: .; V: TRBV28; J: TRBJ2-7; DNA: TGTGCCAGCAGCCCAGGGGTGCCCGCTACCGAGCAGTACTTC; CDR3: CASSPGVPATEQYF
D: TRBD1; size: .; V: TRBV6-6; J: TRBJ2-7; DNA: TGTGCCAGCAGTTACTCTCCGGGACAGCAGTCCTACGAGCAGTACTTC; CDR3: CASSYSPGQQSYEQYF
D: .; size: .; V: TRBV7-8; J: TRBJ2-3; DNA: TGTGCCAGCAGCTTAACGGTCCGCACAGATACGCAGTATTTT; CDR3: CASSLTVRTDTQYF
D: TRBD2; size: .; V: TRBV7-2; J: TRBJ2-3; DNA: TGTGCCAGCAGCATCCATGGCGGGGGGTATAGCACAGATACGCAGTATTTT; CDR3: CASSIHGGGYSTDTQYF
D: .; size: many; V: TRBV4-1; J: TRBJ2-6; DNA: TGCGCCAGCAGCCATGTTGCGAACTCTGGGGCCAACGTCCTGACTTTC; CDR3: CASSHVANSGANVLTF
D: TRBD1; size: once; V: TRBV4-3; J: TRBJ1-5; DNA: TGCGCCAGCAGCCAAGATCGGATGGGACAGCAGCATTTT; CDR3: CASSQDRMGQQHF
D: .; size: .; V: TRBV2; J: TRBJ2-7; DNA: TGTGCCAGCAGTGAAAGGGGGGCGAGTTTGTACGAGCAGTACTTC; CDR3: CASSERGASLYEQYF